The present TCR beta chain was sequenced within a study of tumor-infiltrating lymphocytes in primary liver carcinoma. Background on the study: Surgeons treated the primary liver carcinoma of the patients by surgical resection. Overall study results and limits: Tumor top-250-clone fractions significantly exceeded those of blood (p = 0.039).

A primer matching the constant region was used to make TCR beta cDNA from 500 to 600 ng of total RNA. Three nested multiplex PCR rounds of slightly modified ARM-PCR generated TCR beta libraries. The study ran its first two PCR rounds for around 10 cycles each, using TRBV1-TRBV30 forward primers and a C-beta reverse primer. TCRdb re-derived calls from the multiplex PCR reads in MiXCR, one entry per CDR3 protein. The sample consists of 250,000 to 350,000 distinct CDR3 sequences, approximately 58% of them appearing once. Unsorted whole blood yielded the blood RNA, and germline DNA was also extracted. To note about this clonotype: Its target is not known.

This CDR3 comprises 11 residues. Germline CDR1 reads ENHRY; CDR2 reads SYGVKD. V lost 4 bases to trimming and J lost 13 bases, with 11 bases between them. The V and J genes are TRBV10-3 and TRBJ2-1; maybe TRBD2 (5 bases). This TCR derives from a woman in her twenties or thirties with primary liver carcinoma and hepatitis B virus infection. Sample: peripheral blood. This CDR3 is CAISVGEKQFF. Written as DNA, the CDR3 is TGTGCCATCAGTGTCGGGGAGAAACAGTTCTTC.